This passage covers 13 T cell receptor beta chains from one sample sequenced in a study of shared clonotypes between healthy human individuals. This table comes from immunoSEQ multiplex PCR, and its TCRdb copy is limited to in-frame clones, with some not included. The sample has 1.5 million to 2.5 million clones; about 95% are singletons. Naive CD8 populations comprised CD45RO-negative cells positively selected for CCR7, excluding terminally differentiated effector memory CD45RA+ cells. Material for sequencing was naive CD8+ T cells sorted from blood. The receptors here all came from a man aged 18-30 years in good health.

The chain employs TRBV13 and TRBJ2-7, with D perhaps TRBD2 (6 bases). Per the germline V gene, CDR1 is PRHDT and CDR2 is FYEKMQ (reference sequence). The CDR3 totals 15 residues. The V gene lost 4 bases and the J gene lost 2 bases, with 15 bases spanning the gap. The CDR3 region is CASSSDLAEPYEQYF. The CDR3 DNA follows: TGTGCCAGCAGCTCCGACTTAGCGGAGCCCTACGAGCAGTACTTC. Combining the CDR3 with reference TRBV13 and TRBJ2-7 gives the whole variable domain AAGVIQSPRHLIKEKRETATLKCYPIPRHDTVYWYQQGPGQDPQFLISFYEKMQSDKGSIPDRFSAQQFSDYHSELNMSSLELGDSALYFCASSSDLAEPYEQYFGPGTRLTVT.

The chain employs TRBV4-1 and TRBJ2-1, with D possibly TRBD2 on 6 matching bases. The CDR3 has 17 amino acids. Deletions cut 1 base from V and 5 bases from J, with 18 bases between. Germline V gene lookup returns CDR1 MGHRA and CDR2 YSYEKL. The CDR3 here is CASSQALGEVWNNEQFF. The CDR3 bases are TGCGCCAGCAGCCAAGCCCTAGGGGAGGTTTGGAACAATGAGCAGTTCTTC.

The chain combines TRBV9 with TRBJ2-7; 11 bases align to TRBD2. The J segment lost 5 bases and the V segment lost 0 bases, leaving 7 bases of the junction unmatched. Germline CDR1 SGDLS, CDR2 YYNGEE. This CDR3 region has 16 residues. CDR3 nucleotide sequence: TGTGCCAGCAGCGTAGATTTTAGCGGGGGGGTCGACGAGCAGTACTTC. Translated, it gives CASSVDFSGGVDEQYF. Full variable domain (missing parts from reference TRBV9 and TRBJ2-7): DSGVTQTPKHLITATGQRVTLRCSPRSGDLSVYWYQQSLDQGLQFLIQYYNGEERAKGNILERFSAQQFPDLHSELNLSSLELGDSALYFCASSVDFSGGVDEQYFGPGTRLTVT.

The rearrangement joins TRBV27 to TRBJ1-5; possibly TRBD1 for D (6 bases). Germline assignment: CDR1 MNHEY and CDR2 SMNVEV (reference sequence). This CDR3 spans 15 amino acids. Trimming took off 0 bases at V and 7 bases at J, with 13 bases between the two ends. CDR3 in DNA: TGTGCCAGCAGTTTATCGGGGGGGGGCCAACAGCCCCAGCATTTT. Its protein product is CASSLSGGGQQPQHF.

This clone turned up a few times. The chain combines TRBV6-5 with TRBJ2-7; no reliable D call. Trimming removed 2 bases from V and 4 bases from J, with 9 bases in between. This CDR3 is 13 amino acids long. Germline values: CDR1 MNHEY, CDR2 SVGAGI. CDR3 bases: TGTGCCAGCAGTTACGGGATGGGTTACGAGCAGTACTTC. This gives the protein CASSYGMGYEQYF.

The CDR3 DNA reads TGTGCCAGTAGTTTTAGAATAGGGTCCTACGAGCAGTACTTC. Residues: CASSFRIGSYEQYF. The chain uses TRBV19 and TRBJ2-7; D is uncertain. This CDR3 comprises 14 residues. V was clipped by 5 bases and J by 1 base, with 12 bases between them. Germline V gene sequence: CDR1 LNHDA, CDR2 SQIVND (reference sequence).

Only one count was recorded for this clone. The rearrangement links TRBV4-1 to TRBJ2-7; D possibly corresponds to TRBD1 (6 bases). Germline V CDR1 and CDR2: MGHRA, YSYEKL. Trimming shortened V by 3 bases and J by 2 bases, and 8 bases separated the two germline ends. The CDR3 totals 13 residues. The CDR3 reads CASSHGDTYEQYF. The DNA for the CDR3 is TGCGCCAGCAGCCACGGGGACACCTACGAGCAGTACTTC.

As DNA, the CDR3 is TGCGCCAGCACTCCGGGACAGGGTAGCTATGGCTACACCTTC. Residues: CASTPGQGSYGYTF. The genes are TRBV10-2 and TRBJ1-2; 9 bases line up with TRBD1. From germline, CDR1 is WSHSY and CDR2 SAAADI. There are 14 residues in the CDR3. With 7 bases clipped from V and 4 bases from J, the junction kept 7 bases outside the gene matches.

J is TRBJ1-2 and V is TRBV5-1, with a tentative D call TRBD1 (5 bases). This CDR3 has 15 amino acids. The germline CDR1 and CDR2 sequences are SGHRS and YFSETQ. Trimming took 0 bases from V and 8 from J, leaving 17 bases between them. The CDR3 nucleotides read TGCGCCAGCAGCTTGGATTTGTCAGGGCTCGGCGGCTACACCTTC. This encodes CASSLDLSGLGGYTF.

The gene calls are TRBV5-1 and TRBJ1-1, with TRBD1 matching over 8 bases. Germline V lookup: CDR1 SGHRS, CDR2 YFSETQ. The CDR3 totals 15 residues. Trimming at V came to 1 base and at J to 2 bases, leaving 4 bases not matched to a gene. In DNA, the CDR3 is TGCGCCAGCAGCTTGTCAGGGGGCTTAAACACTGAAGCTTTCTTT. Translated: CASSLSGGLNTEAFF. Using reference TRBV5-1 and TRBJ1-1 for the parts outside the CDR3, the full variable domain is KAGVTQTPRYLIKTRGQQVTLSCSPISGHRSVSWYQQTPGQGLQFLFEYFSETQRNKGNFPGRFSGRQFSNSRSEMNVSTLELGDSALYLCASSLSGGLNTEAFFGQGTRLTVV.

This clone was counted once. The V gene is TRBV9, the J gene TRBJ2-7; D remains ambiguous. Trimming removed 0 bases from V and 0 bases from J, with 10 bases in between. CDR1 is SGDLS, CDR2 YYNGEE, per germline. The CDR3 covers 15 residues. The CDR3 sequence: CASSVGVKSSYEQYF. CDR3 DNA: TGTGCCAGCAGCGTAGGGGTGAAGAGCTCCTACGAGCAGTACTTC.

The chain is built from TRBV5-4 and TRBJ2-7, with D perhaps matching TRBD1 (6 bases). V lost 0 bases and J 5 bases, leaving 12 bases between the germline ends. The germline V gene has CDR1 SGHNT and CDR2 YYREEE (reference sequence). The CDR3 sequence is 14 residues long. CDR3 amino acids: CASSLVPGEHEQYF. Written as DNA, the CDR3 is TGTGCCAGCAGCTTGGTCCCAGGGGAGCACGAGCAGTACTTC.

Only one count was recorded for this clone. The chain uses TRBV13 and TRBJ2-7; no clear D. The CDR3 contains 13 residues. V lost 2 bases to trimming and J lost 7 bases, with 12 bases between them. Germline assignment: CDR1 PRHDT and CDR2 FYEKMQ (reference sequence). CDR3 region: CASSLSHSEEQYF. The CDR3 bases are TGTGCCAGCAGCTTAAGTCACAGTGAAGAGCAGTACTTC.